This T cell receptor (beta chain) was retrieved from a study of shared clonotypes between healthy human individuals. Sequencing was performed with immunoSEQ multiplex PCR; in TCRdb, only in-frame clones are kept and a portion is missing. Here the sample spans under 1,100,000 clones, around 78% being singletons. Germline V gives CDR1 SGHRS, CDR2 YFSETQ. With 5 bases removed from V and 4 bases from J, the gap between germline ends came to 20 bases. This CDR3 contains 16 residues. Input material: memory CD4+ T cells from PBMCs. As for subset: CD45RA-negative fraction. The TCR comes from a man younger than 30 in good health. Some clones in this sample may be carry-over from other donors' samples. The J gene is TRBJ2-3, the V gene TRBV5-1; D is uncertain. The CDR3 reads CASRPDGHGISDTQYF. The CDR3 DNA reads TGCGCCAGCAGGCCTGATGGGCACGGTATATCAGATACGCAGTATTTT.